This T cell receptor (beta chain) was identified in a study of CD8 T cell repertoires and HIV-1 epitope variants. Study-wide background: The baseline condition was 1M T cells left uncultured.

Repertoires were generated with immunoSEQ multiplex PCR, while TCRdb's copy carries only in-frame clones and drops some. The table has approximately 5,400 clones, roughly 70% seen once. Points on this clone: Its target is unknown.

The CDR3 is 14 amino acids. From germline, CDR1 is SGDLS and CDR2 YYNGEE. The V end lost 0 bases, the J end lost 2 bases, and 7 bases lay between the germline ends. V and J are TRBV9 and TRBJ2-3; weak D call: TRBD1 (5 bases). The source material was cultured CD8+ T cells derived from PBMCs. This TCR came from a male donor with HIV. CDR3 nucleotide sequence: TGTGCCAGCAGCGTAGAAGGGGCCACAGATACGCAGTATTTT. Protein sequence: CASSVEGATDTQYF.